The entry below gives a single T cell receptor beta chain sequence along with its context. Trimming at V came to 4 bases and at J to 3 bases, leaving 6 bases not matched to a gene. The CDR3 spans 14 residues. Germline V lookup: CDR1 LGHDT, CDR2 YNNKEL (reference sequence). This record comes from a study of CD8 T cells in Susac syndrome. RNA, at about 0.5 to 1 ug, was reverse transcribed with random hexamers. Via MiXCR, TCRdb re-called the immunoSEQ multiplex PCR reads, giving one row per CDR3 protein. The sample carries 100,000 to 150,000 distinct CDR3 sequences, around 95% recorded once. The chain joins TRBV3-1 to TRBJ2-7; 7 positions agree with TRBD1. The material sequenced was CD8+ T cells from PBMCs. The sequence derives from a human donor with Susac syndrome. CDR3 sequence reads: CASSLWTGNYEQYF. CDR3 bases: TGTGCCAGCAGCCTATGGACAGGAAACTACGAGCAGTACTTC.